This record covers a single TCR beta chain. This receptor's antigen is unknown. No qualities accompany the bases; no much larger clone lies one base away. The donors were healthy, HIV-negative adults who had no recently reported acute infections or vaccinations. Only Caucasian adults living in Nashville, Tennessee, USA were represented among the donors. CD4+ T cells were enriched by magnetic negative selection; naive cells were then positively selected on CD45RA, and the negative fraction formed the memory subset. Blood was collected by leukapheresis, and PBMCs were isolated by Ficoll-Histopaque density gradient centrifugation and then cryopreserved in liquid nitrogen vapor phase. Analytical flow cytometry was used to check the purity and quantity of each magnetically sorted T cell population. From each sorted fraction, genomic DNA was isolated and quantified by UV absorbance on a Nanodrop 2000c.

This sample stems from a study of shared clonotypes between healthy human individuals (dated by TCRdb to 2018 to 2020). Looking at the study overall: The cohort included a few men and a couple of women between 18 and 49 years of age. For each donor, CD4 naive and CD4 memory were each run on three plates, CD8 naive on two plates, and CD8 memory on one plate. The study deeply sequenced blood TCR repertoires of about 5 healthy adults to estimate repertoire size and the extent of clonotype sharing between individuals. Different laboratories and diverse techniques were used to prepare libraries and sequence TCR repertoires, to increase sequencing depth and limit assay-specific biases. Each donor's leukapheresis produced roughly between roughly 0.85 and 10 billion PBMCs. The full study reports these points: The small number of donors limited the genetic and exposure-history diversity represented. Compared with non-shared clonotypes, clonotypes shared by all four sorted-subset donors had higher generation probabilities. Larger estimated clonotype richness was generally found for naive subsets than for memory subsets. Rarefaction of sorted-subset datasets indicated incomplete sequencing despite the large sequencing depth. Pairwise subsampling led to the expectation that sequencing depth would affect the degree of clonotype sharing among donors. Sharing across four donors was observed for roughly 5.4% of naive CD4, around 3.5% of naive CD8, over 2% of memory CD4, and less than 0.45% of memory CD8 clonotypes. Sampling was limited to blood, and TCR repertoires in tissue likely differ from TCR repertoires in blood.

TCR CDR3 regions were amplified from genomic DNA by multiplex PCR using the deep immunoSEQ assay. For each cell subset, the extracted genomic DNA was distributed evenly across all wells of several immunoSEQ 96-well plates, and each plate served as one replicate. For sorted subsets, around 200 ng genomic DNA, equal to about 30,000 T cell genomes, was loaded into each replicate PCR. Purified libraries were measured with a Qubit 3.0 fluorometer, size-checked on a Bioanalyzer 2100, and measured again with the KAPA Library Quantification kit. A separate single-read 150-cycle Illumina NextSeq 550 flow cell was used to sequence each immunoSEQ 96-well plate. Concerning the study's data processing: Because only junctional sequences without quality scores were contained in the immunoSEQ output, filtering matching that applied to full-length reads could not be performed. Sequences were annotated with PyIR, a Python wrapper for IgBLAST v1.9, and V/J genes and CDR3 were assigned using IMGT germline references. Reads were filtered out if the reads had weak V/J assignments (E-value above 1e-6), no CDR3, stop codons, out-of-frame junctions, or ambiguous translated residues. A V3J clonotype was defined by an identical inferred V gene, J gene, and CDR3 amino acid sequence. Percentage overlap between repertoires was computed as shared unique clonotypes divided by the size of the smaller repertoire. Richness of each repertoire was evaluated using RTK rarefaction, the Chao1 estimator, and Recon v2.1 estimates of unobserved clonotypes. For all TCRbeta clonotypes obtained by the gDNA method from a handful of donors, generation probabilities were computed with OLGA. In TCRdb, the immuneACCESS table is reduced to in-frame sequences with V and J assigned. These tables do not hold every clone; where another copy was compared, an unresolved V gene accounts for under half, and the others remain unexplained. The DNA was the basis for D and trimming; V, J and clone size are from that table. Recorded for this sample are 1.5 million to 1.9 million clones; about 98% of them occurred a single time. The ten top clones hold about 0.42% of the sample.

From the cysteine up to the phenylalanine, the CDR3 has a length of 15 residues. The CDR3 DNA has 45 bases and is translated from base 1. The trim is 5 bases for V and 0 bases for J, with a gap of 13 bases between the germline ends. The CDR1 and CDR2 encoded by the germline V gene are MDHEN and SYDVKM. The clonotype comes from a man in his thirties or forties in good health. Sequenced input: naive CD4+ T cells sorted from blood. In the paper's terms, the cell subset or site label means: CD45RA+ positively selected. This chain is built from TRBV28 and TRBJ1-2; possibly the D gene is TRBD1, per 6 matching bases. The DNA reads TGTGCCAGCAGTCTCAGGGGCCGTCCTAACTATGGCTACACCTTC. This yields the protein CASSLRGRPNYGYTF.